The clone carrying this T cell receptor beta chain was counted a few times. This entry belongs to a study of T cells in localized non-small cell lung cancer. Profiled with immunoSEQ multiplex PCR; TCRdb holds only in-frame clones, not every one. Of approximately 1,200 clones in the sample, roughly 25% were seen once. Germline V gene lookup returns CDR1 SGHVS and CDR2 FNYEAQ. The CDR3 has 16 residues. Deletions cut 1 base from V and 2 bases from J, with 12 bases between. This sequence originates from a woman aged 35 to 69 with stage I squamous cell lung carcinoma. The sample here was normal lung tissue next to the tumor, taken before any cancer treatment. J is TRBJ1-5 and V is TRBV7-6; tentatively, D is TRBD1 (5 bases). CDR3 in amino acids: CASSLGQGDGNQPQHF. CDR3 coding DNA: TGTGCCAGCAGCTTAGGCCAGGGAGATGGCAATCAGCCCCAGCATTTT. Variable domain in full (rest from reference TRBV7-6 and TRBJ1-5): GAGVSQSPRYKVTKRGQDVALRCDPISGHVSLYWYRQALGQGPEFLTYFNYEAQQDKSGLPNDRFSAERPEGSISTLTIQRTEQRDSAMYRCASSLGQGDGNQPQHFGDGTRLSIL.